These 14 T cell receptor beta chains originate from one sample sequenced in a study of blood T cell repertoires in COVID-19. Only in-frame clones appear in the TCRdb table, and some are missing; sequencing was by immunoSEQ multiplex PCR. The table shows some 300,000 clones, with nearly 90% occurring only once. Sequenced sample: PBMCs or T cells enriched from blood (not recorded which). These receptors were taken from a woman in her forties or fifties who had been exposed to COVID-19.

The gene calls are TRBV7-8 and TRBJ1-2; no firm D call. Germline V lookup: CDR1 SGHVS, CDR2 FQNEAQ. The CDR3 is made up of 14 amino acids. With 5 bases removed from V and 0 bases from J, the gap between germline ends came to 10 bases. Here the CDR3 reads CASSLRSANYGYTF. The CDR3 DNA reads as TGTGCCAGCAGCCTCCGGTCCGCTAACTATGGCTACACCTTC.

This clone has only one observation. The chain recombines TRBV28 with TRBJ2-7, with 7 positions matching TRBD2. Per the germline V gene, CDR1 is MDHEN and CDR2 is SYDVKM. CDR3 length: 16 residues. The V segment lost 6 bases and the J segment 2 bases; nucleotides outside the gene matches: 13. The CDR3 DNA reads TGTGCCAGCAGAGCGTATGGGAGCGGGGCGGCCTACGAGCAGTACTTC. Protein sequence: CASRAYGSGAAYEQYF.

DNA for the CDR3: TGTGCCAGCAGCCCGCGTAGTAGTAAAGTCACTGAAGCTTTCTTT. Protein sequence: CASSPRSSKVTEAFF. The J gene is TRBJ1-1, the V gene TRBV6-2 or TRBV6-3; D not resolved. This CDR3 is 15 amino acids long. Germline CDR1 MNHEY, CDR2 SVGEGT. The V end was cut by 6 bases, the J end by 4 bases, with 18 bases between.

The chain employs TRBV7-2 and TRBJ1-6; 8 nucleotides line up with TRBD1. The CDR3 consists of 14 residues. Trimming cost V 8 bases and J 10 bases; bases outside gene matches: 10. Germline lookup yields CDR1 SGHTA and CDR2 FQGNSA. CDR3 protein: CASGTGPWGSPLHF. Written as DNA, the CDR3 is TGTGCCAGCGGGACAGGCCCTTGGGGGTCACCCCTCCACTTT.

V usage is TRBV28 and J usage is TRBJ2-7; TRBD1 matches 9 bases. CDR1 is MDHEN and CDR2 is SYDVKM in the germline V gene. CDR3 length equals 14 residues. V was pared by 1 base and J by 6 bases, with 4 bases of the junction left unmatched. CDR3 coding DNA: TGTGCCAGCAGTTTATCGGGACAGGGCTCCGAGCAGTACTTC. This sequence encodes CASSLSGQGSEQYF.

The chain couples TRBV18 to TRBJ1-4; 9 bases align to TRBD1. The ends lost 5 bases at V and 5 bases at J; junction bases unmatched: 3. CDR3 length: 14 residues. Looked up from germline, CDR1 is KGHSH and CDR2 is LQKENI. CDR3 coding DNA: TGTGCCAGCTCAACGGGACAGGGCAATGAAAAACTGTTTTTT. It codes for CASSTGQGNEKLFF.

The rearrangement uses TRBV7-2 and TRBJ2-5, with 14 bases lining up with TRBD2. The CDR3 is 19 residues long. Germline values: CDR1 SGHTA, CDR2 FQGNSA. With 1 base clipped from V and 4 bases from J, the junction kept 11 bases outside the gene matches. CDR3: CASSLGPPGTSGGLETQYF. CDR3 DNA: TGTGCCAGCAGCTTAGGGCCGCCCGGGACTAGCGGGGGTTTAGAGACCCAGTACTTC.

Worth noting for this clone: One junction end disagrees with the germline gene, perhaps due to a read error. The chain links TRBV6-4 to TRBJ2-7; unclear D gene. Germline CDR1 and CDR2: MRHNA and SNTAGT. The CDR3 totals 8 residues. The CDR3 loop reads CASRDLLF. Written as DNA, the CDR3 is TGTGCCAGCAGGGACCTTCTTTTC.

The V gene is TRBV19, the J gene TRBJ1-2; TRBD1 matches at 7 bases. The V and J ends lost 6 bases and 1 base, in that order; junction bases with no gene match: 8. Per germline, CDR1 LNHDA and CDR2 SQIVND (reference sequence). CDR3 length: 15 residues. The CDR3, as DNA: TGTGCCAGTAGAGGGACAGATATATTTAACTATGGCTACACCTTC. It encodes CASRGTDIFNYGYTF.

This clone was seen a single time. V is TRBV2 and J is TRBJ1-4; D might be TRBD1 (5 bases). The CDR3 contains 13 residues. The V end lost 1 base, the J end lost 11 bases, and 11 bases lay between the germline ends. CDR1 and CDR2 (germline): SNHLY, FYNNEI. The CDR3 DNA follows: TGTGCCAGCAGTGAAGTGGCAGGGCGGAAACTGTTTTTT. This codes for CASSEVAGRKLFF.

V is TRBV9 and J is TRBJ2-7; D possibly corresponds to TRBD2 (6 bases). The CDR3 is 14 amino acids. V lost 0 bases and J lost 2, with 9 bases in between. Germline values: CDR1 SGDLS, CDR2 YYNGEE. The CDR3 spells CASSVEGLPYEQYF. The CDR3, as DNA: TGTGCCAGCAGCGTAGAGGGACTGCCCTACGAGCAGTACTTC.

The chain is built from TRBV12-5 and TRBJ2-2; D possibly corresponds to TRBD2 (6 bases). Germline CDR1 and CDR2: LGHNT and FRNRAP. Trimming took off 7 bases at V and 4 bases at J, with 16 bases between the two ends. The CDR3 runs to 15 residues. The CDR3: CASDYYPGGTGELFF. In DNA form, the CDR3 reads TGTGCTAGTGACTACTACCCCGGGGGCACCGGGGAGCTGTTTTTT.

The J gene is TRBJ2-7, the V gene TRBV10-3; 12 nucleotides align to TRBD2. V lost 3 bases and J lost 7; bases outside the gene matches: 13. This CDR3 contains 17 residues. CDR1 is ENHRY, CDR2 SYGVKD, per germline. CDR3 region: CAISDPTGLAGFGEQYF. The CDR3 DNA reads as TGTGCCATCAGTGACCCTACTGGACTAGCGGGGTTCGGGGAGCAGTACTTC.

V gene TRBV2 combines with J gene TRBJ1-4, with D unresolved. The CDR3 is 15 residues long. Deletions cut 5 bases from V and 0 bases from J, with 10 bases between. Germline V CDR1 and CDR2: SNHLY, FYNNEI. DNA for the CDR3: TGTGCCAGCAGTCTAGGCGGGTCAACTAATGAAAAACTGTTTTTT. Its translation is CASSLGGSTNEKLFF.